This TCR beta chain originates from a study of cytomegalovirus exposure and HLA in healthy donors. The PCR ran on 60 Vbeta and 13 Jbeta primers. TCRdb keeps only in-frame clones here, not all; method: immunoSEQ multiplex PCR. The data show approximately 51,000 clones, approximately 70% seen once. This clone appeared a single time. Germline-derived CDR1 and CDR2 are MDHEN and SYDVKM. CDR3 size: 13 residues. V was clipped by 10 bases and J by 6 bases, with 15 bases between them. The sequence was obtained from a man aged 25 to 40 in good health and CMV-seronegative. Sequencing used PBMCs. The chain has TRBV28 and TRBJ2-2; D might be TRBD1 (5 bases). The CDR3 coding sequence is TGTGCCACTACCGAAGTAGGGGCCGGGGAGCTGTTTTTT. Amino acid sequence: CATTEVGAGELFF.